The 26 T cell receptor beta chains given below trace back to one sample, sequenced in a study of blood T cell repertoires in COVID-19. Libraries were prepared by immunoSEQ multiplex PCR; TCRdb keeps only in-frame clonotypes and omits some of them. The sample includes hundreds of thousands of clones, approximately 88% of them seen just once. The sample was peripheral blood. These receptors all stem from a young man with active or convalescent COVID-19.

The CDR3 DNA is TGCGCCAGCAGCTTAGACTCAGGGTTAACTAATGAAAAACTGTTTTTT. Encoded protein: CASSLDSGLTNEKLFF. V is TRBV5-1 and J is TRBJ1-4; the D gene is possibly TRBD1 (5 bases). The CDR3 is made up of 16 amino acids. In germline, CDR1 is SGHRS, CDR2 YFSETQ. Trimming removed 2 bases from V and 1 base from J, with 12 bases in between.

The chain is built from TRBV12-5 and TRBJ2-7; no definite D call. The V end lost 5 bases, the J end lost 7 bases, and 21 bases lay between the germline ends. The germline gives CDR1 LGHNT, CDR2 FRNRAP. The CDR3 is 15 amino acids. The CDR3 DNA reads as TGTGCTAGTGGTGCTGCGATGGTTATTCCCGGGGAGCAGTACTTC. Encoded protein: CASGAAMVIPGEQYF.

The rearrangement links TRBV5-4 to TRBJ2-5; the match to TRBD2 covers 9 bases. Germline assignment: CDR1 SGHNT and CDR2 YYREEE (reference sequence). V lost 4 bases, J lost 5 bases, and 6 bases stayed unmatched. CDR3 length equals 14 residues. The CDR3 bases are TGTGCCAGCAGCCCGGGACTAGCCCGGGAGACCCAGTACTTC. It is translated as CASSPGLARETQYF.

The V and J genes are TRBV12-3 or TRBV12-4 and TRBJ2-7, with 7 bases that match TRBD1. Trimming at V came to 1 base and at J to 5 bases, leaving 2 bases not matched to a gene. The CDR3 length is 13 residues. This CDR3 is CASSLEQGNEQYF. CDR3 sequence (DNA): TGTGCCAGCAGTTTAGAACAGGGGAACGAGCAGTACTTC.

The gene calls are TRBV5-1 and TRBJ2-7, with TRBD1 identical over 11 bases. The ends lost 2 bases at V and 3 bases at J; junction bases unmatched: 4. In germline, CDR1 is SGHRS, CDR2 YFSETQ. The CDR3 spans 15 residues. DNA of the CDR3: TGCGCCAGCAGCTTCGGACAGGGGGCTAACTACGAGCAGTACTTC. This translates into CASSFGQGANYEQYF.

The CDR3 sequence: CASSPGEDYGYTF. Here the CDR3 DNA reads TGTGCCAGCTCCCCGGGGGAGGACTATGGCTACACCTTC. The chain uses TRBV18 and TRBJ1-2; a weak D match, TRBD1 (5 bases). V lost 6 bases to trimming and J lost 3 bases, with 11 bases between them. The CDR3 extends over 13 amino acids. Germline V gene lookup returns CDR1 KGHSH and CDR2 LQKENI. Full variable domain (missing parts from reference TRBV18 and TRBJ1-2): NAGVMQNPRHLVRRRGQEARLRCSPMKGHSHVYWYRQLPEEGLKFMVYLQKENIIDESGMPKERFSAEFPKEGPSILRIQQVVRGDSAAYFCASSPGEDYGYTFGSGTRLTVV.

This clone was observed a few times. The rearrangement links TRBV10-3 to TRBJ1-5; D not certain. CDR3 length: 13 residues. The V gene's germline CDR1 is ENHRY and CDR2 SYGVKD. V lost 1 base to trimming and J lost 8 bases, with 9 bases between them. This CDR3 reads CAISEYGLEPQHF. The CDR3 region has the DNA TGTGCCATCAGTGAGTATGGACTCGAGCCCCAGCATTTT.

This chain uses TRBV19 with TRBJ1-1; unclear D gene. The germline gives CDR1 LNHDA, CDR2 SQIVND (reference sequence). With 9 bases removed from V and 4 bases from J, the gap between germline ends came to 12 bases. The CDR3 is 12 residues long. This CDR3 is CASRSSGTEAFF. The DNA of the CDR3 is TGTGCCAGCCGATCCTCGGGCACTGAAGCTTTCTTT.

V usage is TRBV5-6 and J usage is TRBJ2-5; the match to TRBD1 covers 7 bases. The germline V gene encodes CDR1 SGHDT and CDR2 YYEEEE. Trimming took 3 bases from V and 5 from J; bases not matched to a gene: 1. This CDR3 is built from 12 residues. The CDR3 sequence: CASSYRGETQYF. DNA for the CDR3: TGTGCCAGCAGCTACAGGGGTGAGACCCAGTACTTC.

The J gene is TRBJ2-5, the V gene TRBV14; D perhaps matches TRBD1 (6 bases). There are 15 residues in the CDR3. The germline gives CDR1 SGHDN, CDR2 FVKESK. V gave up 5 bases and J gave up 2 bases, with 15 bases separating them. The CDR3 protein is CASSDGQINQETQYF. CDR3 nucleotides: TGTGCCAGCAGCGACGGACAGATCAATCAAGAGACCCAGTACTTC.

As DNA, the CDR3 is TGTGCCAGCAGCTTAATCCAGGGATACACCGGGGAGCTGTTTTTT. Residues: CASSLIQGYTGELFF. The chain couples TRBV7-9 to TRBJ2-2; TRBD1 might be the D (5 bases). The CDR3 runs to 15 residues. Deletions cut 2 bases from V and 3 bases from J, with 10 bases between. CDR1 SEHNR and CDR2 FQNEAQ come from the germline V gene (reference sequence).

This sequence joins TRBV6-4 and TRBJ2-3; TRBD2 matches at 9 bases. Trimming took 6 bases from V and 3 from J; bases not matched to a gene: 4. In germline, CDR1 is MRHNA, CDR2 SNTAGT. CDR3 size: 14 residues. CDR3 DNA sequence: TGTGCCAGCAGGCGGGGGGGCGAAACAGATACGCAGTATTTT. This translates into CASRRGGETDTQYF.

Notes on this clone: This sample also contains other DNA sequences that code for the same CDR3. The rearrangement uses TRBV9 and TRBJ2-1; the match to TRBD2 covers 10 bases. V gave up 0 bases and J gave up 5 bases; unmatched junction bases: 2. This CDR3 has 15 amino acids. The germline V gene encodes CDR1 SGDLS and CDR2 YYNGEE. CDR3: CASSVGLAGDNEQFF. For the CDR3, the DNA is TGTGCCAGCAGCGTAGGGCTAGCGGGGGACAATGAGCAGTTCTTC.

V is TRBV10-3 and J is TRBJ2-2; perhaps TRBD1 as D (5 bases). This CDR3 spans 12 amino acids. Trimming removed 7 bases from V and 6 bases from J, with 9 bases in between. Germline V CDR1 and CDR2: ENHRY, SYGVKD. This chain's CDR3 is CAIKRGAGELFF. The CDR3 DNA sequence: TGTGCCATCAAAAGGGGCGCCGGGGAGCTGTTTTTT.

The chain carries TRBV5-4 and TRBJ1-2, with 11 nucleotides matching TRBD1. This CDR3 region has 14 residues. J lost 7 bases, V lost 4 bases, and 6 bases had no gene match. Germline CDR1 is SGHNT and CDR2 is YYREEE (reference sequence). The CDR3 is CASSLPGQGGGYTF. The CDR3 bases are TGTGCCAGCAGCCTTCCGGGACAGGGGGGTGGCTACACCTTC.

This rearrangement joins TRBV18 to TRBJ1-2; 8 nucleotides align to TRBD1. Trimming cost V 6 bases and J 8 bases; bases outside gene matches: 14. CDR1 KGHSH and CDR2 LQKENI come from the germline V gene. This CDR3 region has 15 residues. CDR3: CASSLSGQGEIGYTF. The CDR3 nucleotides read TGTGCCAGCTCCCTCTCCGGACAGGGAGAGATAGGCTACACCTTC.

This clone was seen only once. The chain combines TRBV27 with TRBJ2-7; 9 bases match TRBD1. The trim removed 3 bases at V and 6 bases at J, leaving 6 bases unmatched. This CDR3 contains 14 residues. The germline CDR1 and CDR2 sequences are MNHEY and SMNVEV (reference sequence). CDR3 region: CASSFARTGVEQYF. The DNA of the CDR3 is TGTGCCAGCAGTTTCGCACGGACAGGGGTCGAGCAGTACTTC.

This rearrangement joins TRBV6-5 to TRBJ2-5, with TRBD2 as a possible D gene (5 bases). The germline V gene has CDR1 MNHEY and CDR2 SVGAGI. The V end was cut by 3 bases, the J end by 2 bases, with 16 bases between. The CDR3 runs 16 residues. The CDR3 here is CASSYIRLAGQETQYF. CDR3 coding DNA: TGTGCCAGCAGTTATATCAGGCTAGCCGGGCAAGAGACCCAGTACTTC.

The genes are TRBV4-2 and TRBJ1-1, with TRBD1 matching over 8 bases. This CDR3 is built from 17 residues. Germline V gene lookup returns CDR1 LGHNA and CDR2 YNFKEQ. V was clipped by 1 base and J by 3 bases; unmatched bases: 10. CDR3 residues: CASSQALRPGQDTEAFF. CDR3 bases: TGTGCCAGCAGCCAAGCCCTAAGGCCGGGACAGGACACTGAAGCTTTCTTT.

The chain recombines TRBV5-1 with TRBJ2-1, with D possibly TRBD2 on 5 matching bases. CDR3 length equals 13 residues. Trimming removed 4 bases from V and 9 bases from J, with 14 bases in between. Germline CDR1 reads SGHRS; CDR2 reads YFSETQ. The CDR3 DNA reads TGCGCCAGCAGCCCACTGGGGAGACTTGAGCAGTTCTTC. This sequence encodes CASSPLGRLEQFF.

The chain is built from TRBV19 and TRBJ1-2; TRBD1 aligns across 10 bases. The CDR3 is 15 residues long. V dropped 3 bases and J dropped 5; count of bases not matched to a gene: 6. Per germline, CDR1 LNHDA and CDR2 SQIVND (reference sequence). The CDR3 DNA is TGTGCCAGTAGTATCAAGGACAGGGGGTTATATGGCTACACCTTC. It codes for CASSIKDRGLYGYTF.

The chain recombines TRBV5-4 with TRBJ1-1; possibly TRBD1 for D (6 bases). This CDR3 spans 15 amino acids. The germline V gene encodes CDR1 SGHNT and CDR2 YYREEE (reference sequence). V was clipped by 0 bases and J by 4 bases, with 13 bases between them. The CDR3: CASSLEGGEVTEAFF. The CDR3 bases are TGTGCCAGCAGCTTGGAAGGGGGTGAAGTCACTGAAGCTTTCTTT.

The V gene is TRBV2, the J gene TRBJ2-4; 7 nucleotides match TRBD1. Germline loops: CDR1 SNHLY, CDR2 FYNNEI. Losses at the gene ends were 3 bases for V and 3 bases for J; bases not matched to a gene: 8. The CDR3 covers 16 residues. CDR3: CASSEAPTGNKNIQYF. Here the CDR3 DNA reads TGTGCCAGCAGTGAGGCCCCGACAGGGAACAAAAACATTCAGTACTTC.

The rearrangement joins TRBV7-2 to TRBJ1-5, with 9 bases that match TRBD1. Losses at the gene ends were 5 bases for V and 7 bases for J; bases not matched to a gene: 3. This CDR3 comprises 13 residues. Per the germline V gene, CDR1 is SGHTA and CDR2 is FQGNSA. The CDR3 protein is CASSHRGPQPQHF. In DNA, the CDR3 is TGTGCCAGCAGCCACAGGGGGCCACAGCCCCAGCATTTT.

V and J are TRBV6-5 and TRBJ2-2; no firm D call. V was cut by 2 bases and J by 4 bases, with 8 bases left in between. The germline CDR1 and CDR2 sequences are MNHEY and SVGAGI. CDR3 length: 14 residues. The CDR3 DNA follows: TGTGCCAGCAGTTACACTTATTCCACCGGGGAGCTGTTTTTT. Protein product: CASSYTYSTGELFF.

CDR3 protein: CASSSPYGLASDNEQFF. The CDR3 DNA reads as TGTGCCAGCAGCTCCCCATATGGACTAGCGAGCGACAATGAGCAGTTCTTC. The chain recombines TRBV5-4 with TRBJ2-1, with 9 bases matching TRBD2. Germline V gene lookup returns CDR1 SGHNT and CDR2 YYREEE (reference sequence). The CDR3 is 17 residues long. J gave up 5 bases and V 3 bases, and 12 bases lay outside the gene matches.